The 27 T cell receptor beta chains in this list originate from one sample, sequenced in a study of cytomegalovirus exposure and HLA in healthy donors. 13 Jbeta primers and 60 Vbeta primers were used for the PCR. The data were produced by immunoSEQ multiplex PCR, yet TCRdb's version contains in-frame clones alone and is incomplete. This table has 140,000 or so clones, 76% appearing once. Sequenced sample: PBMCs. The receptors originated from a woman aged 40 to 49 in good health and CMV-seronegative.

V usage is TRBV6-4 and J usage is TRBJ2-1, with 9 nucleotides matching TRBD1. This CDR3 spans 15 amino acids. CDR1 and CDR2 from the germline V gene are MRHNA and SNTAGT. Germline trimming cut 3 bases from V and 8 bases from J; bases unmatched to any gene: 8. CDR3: CASSEGTGMLHEQFF. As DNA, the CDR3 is TGTGCCAGCAGTGAAGGGACAGGGATGTTGCATGAGCAGTTCTTC.

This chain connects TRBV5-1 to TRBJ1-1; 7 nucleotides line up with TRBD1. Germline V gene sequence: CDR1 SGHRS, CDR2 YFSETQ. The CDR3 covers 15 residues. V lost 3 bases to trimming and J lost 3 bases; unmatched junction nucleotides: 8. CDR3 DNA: TGCGCCAGCAGCTCCACGTCGACAGGGTACACTGAAGCTTTCTTT. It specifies CASSSTSTGYTEAFF. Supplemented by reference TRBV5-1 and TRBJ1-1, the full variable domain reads KAGVTQTPRYLIKTRGQQVTLSCSPISGHRSVSWYQQTPGQGLQFLFEYFSETQRNKGNFPGRFSGRQFSNSRSEMNVSTLELGDSALYLCASSSTSTGYTEAFFGQGTRLTVV.

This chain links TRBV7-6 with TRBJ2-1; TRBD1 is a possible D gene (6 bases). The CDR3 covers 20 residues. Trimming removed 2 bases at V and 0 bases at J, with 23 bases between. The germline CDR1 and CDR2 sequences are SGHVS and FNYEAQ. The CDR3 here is CASSLIPMAGELSSYNEQFF. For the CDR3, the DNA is TGTGCCAGCAGCTTAATCCCCATGGCAGGGGAACTGAGCTCCTACAATGAGCAGTTCTTC.

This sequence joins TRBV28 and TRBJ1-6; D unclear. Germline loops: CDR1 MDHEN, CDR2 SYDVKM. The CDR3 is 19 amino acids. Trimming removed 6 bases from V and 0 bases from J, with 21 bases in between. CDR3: CASRRPLGLFSSYNSPLHF. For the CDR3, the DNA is TGTGCCAGCAGAAGACCGTTGGGCCTTTTTAGCTCCTATAATTCACCCCTCCACTTT.

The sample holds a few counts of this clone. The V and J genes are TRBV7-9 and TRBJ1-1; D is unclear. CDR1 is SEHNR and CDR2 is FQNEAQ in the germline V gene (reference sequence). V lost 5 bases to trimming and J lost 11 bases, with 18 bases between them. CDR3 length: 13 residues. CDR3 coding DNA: TGTGCCAGCAGCCCGGGAGGGAGCCCATCGGCTTTCTTT. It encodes CASSPGGSPSAFF. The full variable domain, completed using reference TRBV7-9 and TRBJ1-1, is DTGVSQNPRHKITKRGQNVTFRCDPISEHNRLYWYRQTLGQGPEFLTYFQNEAQLEKSRLLSDRFSAERPKGSFSTLEIQRTEQGDSAMYLCASSPGGSPSAFFGQGTRLTVV.

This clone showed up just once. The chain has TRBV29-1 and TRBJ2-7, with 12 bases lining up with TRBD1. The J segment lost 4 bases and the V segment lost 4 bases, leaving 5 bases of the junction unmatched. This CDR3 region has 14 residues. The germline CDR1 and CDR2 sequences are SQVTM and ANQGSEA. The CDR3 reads CSVVGQGAVYEQYF. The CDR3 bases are TGCAGCGTTGTGGGACAGGGGGCGGTTTACGAGCAGTACTTC.

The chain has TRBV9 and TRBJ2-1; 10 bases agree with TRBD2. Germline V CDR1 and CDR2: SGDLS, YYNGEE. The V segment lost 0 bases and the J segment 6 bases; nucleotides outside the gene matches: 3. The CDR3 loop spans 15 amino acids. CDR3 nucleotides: TGTGCCAGCAGCGTAGCATCTAGCGGGAGCAATGAGCAGTTCTTC. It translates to CASSVASSGSNEQFF.

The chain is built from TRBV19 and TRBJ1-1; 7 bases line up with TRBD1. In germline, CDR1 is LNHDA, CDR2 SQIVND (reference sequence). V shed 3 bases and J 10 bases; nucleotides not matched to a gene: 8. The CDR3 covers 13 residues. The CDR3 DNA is TGTGCCAGTAGTATTGGGCAGGGGGGTGCAGCTTTCTTT. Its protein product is CASSIGQGGAAFF.

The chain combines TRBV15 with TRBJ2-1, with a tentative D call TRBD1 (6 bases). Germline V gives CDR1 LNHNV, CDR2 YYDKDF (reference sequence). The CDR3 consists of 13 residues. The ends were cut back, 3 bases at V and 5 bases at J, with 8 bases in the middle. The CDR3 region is CATSSNRDNEQFF. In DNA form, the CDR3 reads TGTGCCACCAGCAGTAACAGGGACAATGAGCAGTTCTTC.

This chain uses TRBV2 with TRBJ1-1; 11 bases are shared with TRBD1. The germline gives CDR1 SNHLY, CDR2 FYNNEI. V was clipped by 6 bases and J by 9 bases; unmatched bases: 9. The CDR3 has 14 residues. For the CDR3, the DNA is TGTGCCAGCAGCGAGGGACAGGGGGGTAAAAAAGCTTTCTTT. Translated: CASSEGQGGKKAFF.

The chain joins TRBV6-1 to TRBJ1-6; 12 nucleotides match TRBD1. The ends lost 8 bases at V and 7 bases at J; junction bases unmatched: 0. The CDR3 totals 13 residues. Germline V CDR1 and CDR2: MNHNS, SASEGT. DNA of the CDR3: TGTGCCAGCGGGACAGGGGGCAATTCACCCCTCCACTTT. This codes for CASGTGGNSPLHF.

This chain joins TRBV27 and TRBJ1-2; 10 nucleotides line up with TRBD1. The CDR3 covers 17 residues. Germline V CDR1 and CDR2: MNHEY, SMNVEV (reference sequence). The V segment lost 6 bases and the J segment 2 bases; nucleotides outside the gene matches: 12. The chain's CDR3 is CASSRDSRQGANYGYTF. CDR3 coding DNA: TGTGCCAGCAGCCGAGATTCTCGACAGGGGGCAAACTATGGCTACACCTTC.

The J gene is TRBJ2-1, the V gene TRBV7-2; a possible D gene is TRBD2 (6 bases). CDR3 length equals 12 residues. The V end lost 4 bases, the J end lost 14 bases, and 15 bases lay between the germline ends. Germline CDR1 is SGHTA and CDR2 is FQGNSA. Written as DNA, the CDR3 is TGTGCCAGCAGCTCCTTGACTAGTGGGAAGTTCTTC. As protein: CASSSLTSGKFF.

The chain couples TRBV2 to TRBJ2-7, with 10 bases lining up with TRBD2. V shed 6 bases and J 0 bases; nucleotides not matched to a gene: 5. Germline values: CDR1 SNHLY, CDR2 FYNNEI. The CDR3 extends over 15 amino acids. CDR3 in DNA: TGTGCCAGCAGATATGGACTAGCGGCCTCCTACGAGCAGTACTTC. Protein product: CASRYGLAASYEQYF.

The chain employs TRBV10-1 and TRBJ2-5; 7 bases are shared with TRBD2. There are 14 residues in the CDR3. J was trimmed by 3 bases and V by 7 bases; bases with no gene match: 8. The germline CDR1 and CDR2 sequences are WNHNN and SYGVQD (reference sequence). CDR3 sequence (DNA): TGCGCCAGCATCCCGCCCCTAGCGGAAGAGACCCAGTACTTC. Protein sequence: CASIPPLAEETQYF.

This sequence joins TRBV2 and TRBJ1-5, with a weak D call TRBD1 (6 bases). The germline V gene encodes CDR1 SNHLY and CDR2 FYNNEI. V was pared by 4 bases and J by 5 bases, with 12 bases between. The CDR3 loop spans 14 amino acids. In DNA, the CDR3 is TGTGCCAGCAGTGGCGGCAGGGGATATCAGCCCCAGCATTTT. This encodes CASSGGRGYQPQHF.

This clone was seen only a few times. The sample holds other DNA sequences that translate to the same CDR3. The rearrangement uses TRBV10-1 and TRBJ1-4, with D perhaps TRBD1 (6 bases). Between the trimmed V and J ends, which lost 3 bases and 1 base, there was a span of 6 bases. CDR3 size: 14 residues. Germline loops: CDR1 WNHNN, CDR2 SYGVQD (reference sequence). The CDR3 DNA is TGCGCCAGCAGTGAAGGGGGAACTAATGAAAAACTGTTTTTT. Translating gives CASSEGGTNEKLFF.

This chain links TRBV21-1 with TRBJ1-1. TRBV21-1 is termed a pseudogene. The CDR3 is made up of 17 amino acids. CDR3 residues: CASSTDGATLGGTEAFF. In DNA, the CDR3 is TGTGCCAGCAGCACCGACGGAGCAACCCTGGGAGGGACTGAAGCTTTCTTT.

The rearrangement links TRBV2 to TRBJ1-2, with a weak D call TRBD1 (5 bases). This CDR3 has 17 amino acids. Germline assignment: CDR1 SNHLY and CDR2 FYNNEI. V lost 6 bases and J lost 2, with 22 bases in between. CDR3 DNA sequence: TGTGCCAGCAGGTTTGCTGGAGGGGCAGAGAAAAACTATGGCTACACCTTC. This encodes CASRFAGGAEKNYGYTF.

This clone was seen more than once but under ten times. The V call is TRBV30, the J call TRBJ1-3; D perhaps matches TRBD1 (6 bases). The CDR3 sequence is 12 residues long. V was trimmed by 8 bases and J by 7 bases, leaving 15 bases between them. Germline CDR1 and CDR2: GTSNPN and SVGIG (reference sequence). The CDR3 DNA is TGTGCCGAAATGACAGGCGGCAACACCATATATTTT. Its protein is CAEMTGGNTIYF.

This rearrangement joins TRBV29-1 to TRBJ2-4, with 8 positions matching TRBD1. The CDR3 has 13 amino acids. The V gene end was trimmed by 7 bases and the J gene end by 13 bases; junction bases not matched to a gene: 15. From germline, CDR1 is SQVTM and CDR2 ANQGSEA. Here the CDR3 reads CSAQPEARGPQYF. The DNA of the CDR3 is TGCAGCGCCCAGCCCGAGGCCAGGGGGCCCCAGTACTTC.

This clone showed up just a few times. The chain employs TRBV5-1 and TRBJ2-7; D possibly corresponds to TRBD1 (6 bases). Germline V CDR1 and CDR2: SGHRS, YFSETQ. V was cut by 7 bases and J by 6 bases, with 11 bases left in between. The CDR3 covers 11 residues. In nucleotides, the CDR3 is TGCGCCAGCCAACAGGGTGTCGAGCAGTACTTC. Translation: CASQQGVEQYF.

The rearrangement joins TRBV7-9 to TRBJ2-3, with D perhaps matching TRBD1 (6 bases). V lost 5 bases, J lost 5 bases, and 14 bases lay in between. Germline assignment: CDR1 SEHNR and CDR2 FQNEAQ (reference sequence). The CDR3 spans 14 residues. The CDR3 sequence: CASSPRQARDTQYF. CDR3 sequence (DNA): TGTGCCAGCAGCCCCCGACAGGCGAGAGATACGCAGTATTTT.

The CDR3 bases are TGTGCCAGCAGCTTAGGGAGACTAGCGGACACCGGGGAGCTGTTTTTT. Residues: CASSLGRLADTGELFF. This chain connects TRBV7-8 to TRBJ2-2; 9 bases are a match to TRBD2. The germline V gene has CDR1 SGHVS and CDR2 FQNEAQ. V shed 1 base, J shed 3 bases, and the junction held 3 bases outside the gene matches. The CDR3 is 16 residues long.

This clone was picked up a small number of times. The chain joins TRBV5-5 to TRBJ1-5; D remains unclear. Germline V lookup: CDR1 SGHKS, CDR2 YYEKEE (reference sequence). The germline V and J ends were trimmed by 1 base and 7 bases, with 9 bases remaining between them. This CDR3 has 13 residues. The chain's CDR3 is CASSLQEGQPQHF. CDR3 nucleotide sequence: TGTGCCAGCAGCTTGCAGGAAGGACAGCCCCAGCATTTT.

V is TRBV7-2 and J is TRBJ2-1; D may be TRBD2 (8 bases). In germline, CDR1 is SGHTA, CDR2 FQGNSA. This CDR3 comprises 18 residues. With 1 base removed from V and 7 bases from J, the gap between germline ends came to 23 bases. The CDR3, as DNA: TGTGCCAGCAGCTTAGATCAGGGGGGGACTAGTTCATTAAATGAGCAGTTCTTC. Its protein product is CASSLDQGGTSSLNEQFF. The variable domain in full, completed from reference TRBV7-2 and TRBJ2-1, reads GAGVSQSPSNKVTEKGKDVELRCDPISGHTALYWYRQSLGQGLEFLIYFQGNSAPDKSGLPSDRFSAERTGGSVSTLTIQRTQQEDSAVYLCASSLDQGGTSSLNEQFFGPGTRLTVL.

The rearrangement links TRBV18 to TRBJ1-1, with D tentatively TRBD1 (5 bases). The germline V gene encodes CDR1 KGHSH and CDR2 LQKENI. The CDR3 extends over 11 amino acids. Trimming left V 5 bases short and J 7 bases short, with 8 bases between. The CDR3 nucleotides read TGTGCCAGCTCAGTTACAGGTGAAGCTTTCTTT. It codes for CASSVTGEAFF.